The TCR beta chain under discussion was sequenced for a study of blood T cell repertoires in COVID-19. Trimming pared 2 bases from V and 0 bases from J, leaving 8 bases between. This CDR3 region has 15 residues. Looked up from germline, CDR1 is MNHEY and CDR2 is SVGAGI. TCRdb's copy holds only in-frame clones and misses some; the assay was immunoSEQ multiplex PCR. The sample gives approximately 300,000 clones, around 90% of which show up once; 4.5% to 7% is in the top ten. What was sequenced was PBMCs or T cells enriched from blood (not recorded which). The receptor's source is a woman in her thirties who had recovered from COVID-19. The V and J genes are TRBV6-5 and TRBJ1-3, with D unclear. The CDR3 protein is CASSYKAGSGNTIYF. DNA for the CDR3: TGTGCCAGCAGTTACAAGGCAGGCTCTGGAAACACCATATATTTT.